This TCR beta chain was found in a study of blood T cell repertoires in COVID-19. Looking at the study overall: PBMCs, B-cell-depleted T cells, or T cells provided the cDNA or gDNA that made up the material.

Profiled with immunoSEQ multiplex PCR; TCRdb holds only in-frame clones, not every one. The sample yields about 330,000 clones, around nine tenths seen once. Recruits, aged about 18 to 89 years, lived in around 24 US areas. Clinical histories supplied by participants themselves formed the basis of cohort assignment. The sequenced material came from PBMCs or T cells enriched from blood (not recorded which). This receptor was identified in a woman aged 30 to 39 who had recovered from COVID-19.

The CDR3 reads CASSVGGDSNYGYTF. The CDR3 bases are TGTGCCAGCAGCGTAGGAGGAGACAGTAACTATGGCTACACCTTC. This chain uses TRBV9 with TRBJ1-2, with a possible D match to TRBD1 (5 bases). V shed 0 bases and J shed 1 base, with 10 bases lying between them. CDR3 length: 15 residues. Per germline, CDR1 SGDLS and CDR2 YYNGEE.